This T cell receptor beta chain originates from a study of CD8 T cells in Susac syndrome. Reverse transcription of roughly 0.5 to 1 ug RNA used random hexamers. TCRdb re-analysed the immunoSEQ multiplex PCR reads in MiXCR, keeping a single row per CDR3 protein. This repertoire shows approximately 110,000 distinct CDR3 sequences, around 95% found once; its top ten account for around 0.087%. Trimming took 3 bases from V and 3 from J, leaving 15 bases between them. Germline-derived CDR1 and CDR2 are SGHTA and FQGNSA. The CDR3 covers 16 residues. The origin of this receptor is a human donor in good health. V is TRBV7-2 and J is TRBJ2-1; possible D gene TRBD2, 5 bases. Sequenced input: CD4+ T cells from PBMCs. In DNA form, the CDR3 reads TGTGCCAGCAGCTTTAAGCGGAGGACCTTCTACAATGAGCAGTTCTTC. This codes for CASSFKRRTFYNEQFF.